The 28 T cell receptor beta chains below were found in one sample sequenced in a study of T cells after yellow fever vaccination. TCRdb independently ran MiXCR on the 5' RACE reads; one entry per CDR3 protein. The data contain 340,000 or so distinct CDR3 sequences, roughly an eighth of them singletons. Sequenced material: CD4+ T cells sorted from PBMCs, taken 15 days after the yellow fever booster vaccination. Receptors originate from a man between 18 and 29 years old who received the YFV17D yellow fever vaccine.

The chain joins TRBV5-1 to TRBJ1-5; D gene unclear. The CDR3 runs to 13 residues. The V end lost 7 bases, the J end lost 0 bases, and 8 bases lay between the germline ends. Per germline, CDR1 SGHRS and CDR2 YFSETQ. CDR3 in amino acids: CASAQDSNQPQHF. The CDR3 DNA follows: TGCGCCAGCGCCCAGGATAGCAATCAGCCCCAGCATTTT.

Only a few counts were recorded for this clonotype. In DNA form, the CDR3 reads TGTGCCAGCTCACCGCTGACGGGGGGACCCTATGAGCAGTTCTTC. Translating gives CASSPLTGGPYEQFF. The rearrangement uses TRBV18 and TRBJ2-1; 7 bases fit TRBD2. The germline V gene has CDR1 KGHSH and CDR2 LQKENI. The CDR3 runs 15 residues. V gave up 3 bases and J gave up 8 bases; unmatched junction bases: 10.

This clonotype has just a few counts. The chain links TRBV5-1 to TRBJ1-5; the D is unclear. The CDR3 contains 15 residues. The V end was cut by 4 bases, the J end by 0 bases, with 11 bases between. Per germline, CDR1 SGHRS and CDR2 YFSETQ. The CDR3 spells CASSQDGPSNQPQHF. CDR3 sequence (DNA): TGCGCCAGCAGCCAGGACGGACCTAGCAATCAGCCCCAGCATTTT.

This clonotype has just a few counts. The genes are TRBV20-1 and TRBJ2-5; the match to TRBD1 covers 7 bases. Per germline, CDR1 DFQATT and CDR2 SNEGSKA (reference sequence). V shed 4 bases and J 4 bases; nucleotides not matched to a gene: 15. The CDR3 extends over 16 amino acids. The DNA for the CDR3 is TGCAGTGCTACGGCCATGACAGGGTTGGGGGTAGAGACCCAGTACTTC. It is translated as CSATAMTGLGVETQYF.

CDR3: CATRSWVDNTEAFF. The CDR3 DNA is TGTGCCACCCGCTCTTGGGTTGATAACACTGAAGCTTTCTTT. The chain combines TRBV18 with TRBJ1-1, with D unresolved. The CDR3 length is 14 residues. CDR1 is KGHSH, CDR2 LQKENI, per germline. V lost 10 bases to trimming and J lost 2 bases, with 17 bases between them.

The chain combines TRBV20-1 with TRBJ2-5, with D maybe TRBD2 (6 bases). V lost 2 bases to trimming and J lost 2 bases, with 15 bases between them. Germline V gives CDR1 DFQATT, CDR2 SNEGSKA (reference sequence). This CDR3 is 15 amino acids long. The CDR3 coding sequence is TGCAGTGCTAGAATTCTACGGGACTTACAAGAGACCCAGTACTTC. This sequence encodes CSARILRDLQETQYF.

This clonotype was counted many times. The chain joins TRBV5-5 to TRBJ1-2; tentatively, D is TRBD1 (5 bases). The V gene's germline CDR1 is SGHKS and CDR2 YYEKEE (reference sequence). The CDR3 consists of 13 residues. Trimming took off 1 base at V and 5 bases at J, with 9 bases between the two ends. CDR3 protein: CASSLWGSYGYTF. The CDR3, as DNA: TGTGCCAGCAGCTTGTGGGGGTCGTATGGCTACACCTTC.

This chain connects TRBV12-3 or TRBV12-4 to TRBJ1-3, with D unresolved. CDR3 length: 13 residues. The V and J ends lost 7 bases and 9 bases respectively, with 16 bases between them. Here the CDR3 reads CASNWEGSITIYF. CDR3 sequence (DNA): TGTGCCAGCAACTGGGAAGGGTCAATCACCATATATTTT.

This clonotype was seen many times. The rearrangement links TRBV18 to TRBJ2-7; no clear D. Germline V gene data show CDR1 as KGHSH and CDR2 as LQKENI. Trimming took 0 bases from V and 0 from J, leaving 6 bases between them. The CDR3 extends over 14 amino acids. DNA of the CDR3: TGTGCCAGCTCACCACCTTACACCTCCTACGAGCAGTACTTC. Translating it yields CASSPPYTSYEQYF.

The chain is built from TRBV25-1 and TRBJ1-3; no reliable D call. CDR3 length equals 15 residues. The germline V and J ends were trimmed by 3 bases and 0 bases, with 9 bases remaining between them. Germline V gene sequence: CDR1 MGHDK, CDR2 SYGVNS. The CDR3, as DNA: TGTGCCAGCAGTGATTTAACAGCCTCTGGAAACACCATATATTTT. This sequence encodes CASSDLTASGNTIYF.

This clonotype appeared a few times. The CDR3 DNA is TGTGCCAGCAGCGCGATCGGGGCGCTTGGCACAGATACGCAGTATTTT. Translation gives CASSAIGALGTDTQYF. The rearrangement links TRBV9 to TRBJ2-3, with D perhaps TRBD1 or TRBD2 (5 bases each). The CDR3 is 16 amino acids. V was clipped by 3 bases and J by 1 base, with 15 bases between them. Germline CDR1 reads SGDLS; CDR2 reads YYNGEE.

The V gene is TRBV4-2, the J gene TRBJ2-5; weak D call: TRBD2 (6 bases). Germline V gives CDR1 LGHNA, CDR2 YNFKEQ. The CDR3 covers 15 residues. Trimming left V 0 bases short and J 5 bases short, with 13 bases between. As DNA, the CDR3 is TGTGCCAGCAGCCAAGATGACAGTCTAGCGGAGACCCAGTACTTC. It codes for CASSQDDSLAETQYF.

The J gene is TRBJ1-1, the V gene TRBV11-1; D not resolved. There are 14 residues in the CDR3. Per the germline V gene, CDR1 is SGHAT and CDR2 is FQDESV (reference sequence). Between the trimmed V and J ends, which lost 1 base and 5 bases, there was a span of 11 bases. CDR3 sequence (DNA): TGTGCCAGCAGCTTAGAGTACGGCTCGACTGAAGCTTTCTTT. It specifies CASSLEYGSTEAFF.

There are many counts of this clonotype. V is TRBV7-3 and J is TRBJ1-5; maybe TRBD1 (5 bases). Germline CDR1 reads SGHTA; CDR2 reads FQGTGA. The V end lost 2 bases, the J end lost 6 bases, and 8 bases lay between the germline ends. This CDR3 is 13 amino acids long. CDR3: CASSLSGGQPQHF. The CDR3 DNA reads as TGTGCCAGCAGCTTATCGGGGGGTCAGCCCCAGCATTTT.

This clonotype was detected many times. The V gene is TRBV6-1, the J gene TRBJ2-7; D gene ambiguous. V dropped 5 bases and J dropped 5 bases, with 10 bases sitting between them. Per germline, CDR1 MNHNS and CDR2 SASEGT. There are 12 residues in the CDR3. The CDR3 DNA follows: TGTGCCAGCAGTCGTGACGGCGACGAGCAGTACTTC. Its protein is CASSRDGDEQYF.

The CDR3 sequence is CACAPLAGGTDTQYF. Here the CDR3 DNA reads TGTGCCTGCGCCCCGCTAGCGGGGGGCACAGATACGCAGTATTTT. The chain recombines TRBV6-1 with TRBJ2-3, with 10 bases aligning to TRBD2. CDR1 is MNHNS and CDR2 is SASEGT in the germline V gene. V gave up 11 bases and J gave up 1 base; unmatched junction bases: 9. The CDR3 has 15 amino acids.

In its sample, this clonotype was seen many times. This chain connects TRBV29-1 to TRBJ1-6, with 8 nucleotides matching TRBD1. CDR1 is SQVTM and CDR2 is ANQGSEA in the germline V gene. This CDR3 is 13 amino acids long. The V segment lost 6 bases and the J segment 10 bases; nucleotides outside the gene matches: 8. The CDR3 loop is CSVAQGARSPLHF. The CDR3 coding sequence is TGCAGCGTGGCCCAGGGGGCACGGTCACCCCTCCACTTT.

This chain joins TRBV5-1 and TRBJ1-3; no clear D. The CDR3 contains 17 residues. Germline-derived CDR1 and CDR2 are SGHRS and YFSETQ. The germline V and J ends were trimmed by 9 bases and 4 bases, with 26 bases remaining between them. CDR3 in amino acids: CAIATPDTPYPGNTIYF. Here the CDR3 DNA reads TGCGCCATCGCGACCCCAGACACCCCGTACCCGGGAAACACCATATATTTT.

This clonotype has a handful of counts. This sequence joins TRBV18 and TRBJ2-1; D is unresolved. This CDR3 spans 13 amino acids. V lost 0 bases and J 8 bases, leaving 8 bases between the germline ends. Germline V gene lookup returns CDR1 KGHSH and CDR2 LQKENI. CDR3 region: CASSPPSEYEQFF. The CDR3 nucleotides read TGTGCCAGCTCACCACCGTCGGAGTATGAGCAGTTCTTC. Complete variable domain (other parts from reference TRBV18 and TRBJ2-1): NAGVMQNPRHLVRRRGQEARLRCSPMKGHSHVYWYRQLPEEGLKFMVYLQKENIIDESGMPKERFSAEFPKEGPSILRIQQVVRGDSAAYFCASSPPSEYEQFFGPGTRLTVL.

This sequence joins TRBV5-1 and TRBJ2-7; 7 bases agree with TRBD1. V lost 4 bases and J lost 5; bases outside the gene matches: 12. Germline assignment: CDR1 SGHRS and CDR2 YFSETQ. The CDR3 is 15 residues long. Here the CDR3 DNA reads TGCGCCAGCAGCGGTAGACAGGGTGCCCTAAACGAGCAGTACTTC. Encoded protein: CASSGRQGALNEQYF.

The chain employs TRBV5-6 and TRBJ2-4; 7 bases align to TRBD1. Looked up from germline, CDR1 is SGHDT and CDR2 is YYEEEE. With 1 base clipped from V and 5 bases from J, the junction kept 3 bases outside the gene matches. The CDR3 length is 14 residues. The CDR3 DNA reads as TGTGCCAGCAGCTTGTGGACAGGCGAAAACATTCAGTACTTC. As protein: CASSLWTGENIQYF.

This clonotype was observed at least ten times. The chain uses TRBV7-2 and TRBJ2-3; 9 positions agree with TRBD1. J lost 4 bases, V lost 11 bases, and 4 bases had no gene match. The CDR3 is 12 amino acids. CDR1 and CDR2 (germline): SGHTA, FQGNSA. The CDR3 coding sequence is TGTGCCGGGGGACAGGGACCAGATACGCAGTATTTT. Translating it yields CAGGQGPDTQYF.

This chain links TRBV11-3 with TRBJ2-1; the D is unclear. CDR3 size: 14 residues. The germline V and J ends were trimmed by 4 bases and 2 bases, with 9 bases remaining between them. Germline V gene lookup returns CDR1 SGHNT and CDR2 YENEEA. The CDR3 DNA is TGTGCCAGCAGCTCCCTAGGAACCTACAATGAGCAGTTCTTC. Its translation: CASSSLGTYNEQFF.

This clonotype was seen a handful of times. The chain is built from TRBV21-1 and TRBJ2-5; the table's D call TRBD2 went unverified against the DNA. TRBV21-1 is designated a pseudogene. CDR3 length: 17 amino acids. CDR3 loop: CASNTLTSGGTQETQYF. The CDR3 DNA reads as TGTGCCAGCAACACTCTGACTAGCGGGGGGACCCAAGAGACCCAGTACTTC.

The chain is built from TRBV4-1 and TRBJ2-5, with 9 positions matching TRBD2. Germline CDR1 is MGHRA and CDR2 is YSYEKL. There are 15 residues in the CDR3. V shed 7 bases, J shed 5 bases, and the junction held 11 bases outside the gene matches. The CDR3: CASTVAPSGAETQYF. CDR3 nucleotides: TGCGCCAGCACCGTCGCCCCTAGCGGGGCTGAGACCCAGTACTTC.

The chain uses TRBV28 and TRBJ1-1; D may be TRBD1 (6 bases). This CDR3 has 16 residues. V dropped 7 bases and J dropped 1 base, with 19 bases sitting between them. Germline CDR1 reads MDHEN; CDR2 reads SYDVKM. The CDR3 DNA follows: TGTGCCAGCAAGCTCCCCCCCTGGACAGAGAACACTGAAGCTTTCTTT. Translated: CASKLPPWTENTEAFF.

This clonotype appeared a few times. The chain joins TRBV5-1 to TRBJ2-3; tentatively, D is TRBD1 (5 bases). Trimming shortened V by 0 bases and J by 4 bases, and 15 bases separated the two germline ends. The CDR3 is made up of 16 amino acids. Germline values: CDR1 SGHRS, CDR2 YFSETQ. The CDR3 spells CASSLAGHTGADTQYF. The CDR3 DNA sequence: TGCGCCAGCAGCTTGGCTGGACACACCGGCGCAGATACGCAGTATTTT.

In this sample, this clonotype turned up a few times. CDR3 sequence: CASLPGQNTGELFF. CDR3 coding DNA: TGTGCCAGCCTACCGGGACAGAACACCGGGGAGCTGTTTTTT. This chain links TRBV28 with TRBJ2-2, with D maybe TRBD1 (6 bases). Germline CDR1 reads MDHEN; CDR2 reads SYDVKM. With 8 bases removed from V and 1 base from J, the gap between germline ends came to 11 bases. The CDR3 is 14 amino acids.